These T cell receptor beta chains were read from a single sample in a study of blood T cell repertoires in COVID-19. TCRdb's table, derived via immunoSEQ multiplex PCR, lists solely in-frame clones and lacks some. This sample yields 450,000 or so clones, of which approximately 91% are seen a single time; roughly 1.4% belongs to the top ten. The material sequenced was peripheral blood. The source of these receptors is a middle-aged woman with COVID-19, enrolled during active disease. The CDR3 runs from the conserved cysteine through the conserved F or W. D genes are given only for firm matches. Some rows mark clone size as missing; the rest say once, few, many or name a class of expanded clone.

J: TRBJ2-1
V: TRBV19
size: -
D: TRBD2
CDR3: CASSTRLAHEQFF
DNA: TGTGCCAGTAGTACCCGACTAGCCCATGAGCAGTTCTTC

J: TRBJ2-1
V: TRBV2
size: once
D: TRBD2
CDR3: CASAGLAGVSPYNEQFF
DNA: TGTGCCAGCGCGGGACTAGCGGGAGTATCCCCCTACAATGAGCAGTTCTTC

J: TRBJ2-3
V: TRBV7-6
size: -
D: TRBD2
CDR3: CASSHLAGGTDTQYF
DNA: TGTGCCAGCAGCCATCTAGCGGGGGGCACAGATACGCAGTATTTT

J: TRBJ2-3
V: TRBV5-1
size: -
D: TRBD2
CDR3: CALAGGESHTSTDTQYF
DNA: TGCGCTCTGGCGGGGGGAGAGAGCCACACTAGCACAGATACGCAGTATTTT

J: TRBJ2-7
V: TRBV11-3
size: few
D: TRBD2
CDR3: CASSPSGGHEQYF
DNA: TGTGCCAGCAGCCCTAGCGGGGGTCACGAGCAGTACTTC

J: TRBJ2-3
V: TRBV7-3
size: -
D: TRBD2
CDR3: CASSLTPTSPTDTQYF
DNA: TGTGCCAGCAGCTTAACTCCGACTAGCCCCACAGATACGCAGTATTTT

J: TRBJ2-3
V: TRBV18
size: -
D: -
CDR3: CASSVGADTQYF
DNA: TGTGCCAGCTCAGTCGGGGCAGATACGCAGTATTTT

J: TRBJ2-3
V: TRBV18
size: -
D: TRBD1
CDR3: CASSPRLGQGTSDTQYF
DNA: TGTGCCAGCTCACCGAGACTTGGACAGGGGACATCAGATACGCAGTATTTT

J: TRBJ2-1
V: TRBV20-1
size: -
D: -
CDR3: CSASLPYEQFF
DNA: TGCAGTGCTAGTCTCCCCTATGAGCAGTTCTTC

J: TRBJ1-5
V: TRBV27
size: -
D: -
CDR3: CASSFAREAPQPQHF
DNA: TGTGCCAGCAGTTTTGCCAGGGAAGCGCCTCAGCCCCAGCATTTT

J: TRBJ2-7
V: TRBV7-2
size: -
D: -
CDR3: CASSLEAGQIISYEQYF
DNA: TGTGCCAGCAGCTTGGAGGCGGGACAGATTATCTCCTACGAGCAGTACTTC

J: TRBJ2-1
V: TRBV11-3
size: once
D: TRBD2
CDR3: CASSLDSRGRDEQFF
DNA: TGTGCCAGCAGCTTAGATTCTAGAGGGAGGGACGAGCAGTTCTTC

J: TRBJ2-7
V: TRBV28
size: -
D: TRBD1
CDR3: CASSSDRVRGEQYF
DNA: TGTGCCAGCAGTTCGGACAGGGTAAGGGGGGAGCAGTACTTC

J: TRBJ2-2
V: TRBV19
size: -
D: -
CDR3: CASMEPTRGRELFF
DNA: TGTGCCAGTATGGAGCCGACAAGGGGAAGGGAGCTGTTTTTT

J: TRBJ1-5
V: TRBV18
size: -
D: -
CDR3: CASSPVLNQPQHF
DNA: TGTGCCAGCTCACCCGTACTAAATCAGCCCCAGCATTTT

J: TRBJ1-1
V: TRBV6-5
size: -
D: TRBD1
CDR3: CASRHRGGLAEAFF
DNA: TGTGCCAGCAGACACCGAGGGGGCTTGGCTGAAGCTTTCTTT

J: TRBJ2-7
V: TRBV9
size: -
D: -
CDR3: CASSVDGPGVVNEQYF
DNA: TGTGCCAGCAGCGTAGATGGCCCAGGGGTGGTCAACGAGCAGTACTTC

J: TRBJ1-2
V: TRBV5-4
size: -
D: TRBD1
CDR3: CASSPQGTGDYGYTF
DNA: TGTGCCAGCAGCCCACAGGGGACTGGGGACTATGGCTACACCTTC

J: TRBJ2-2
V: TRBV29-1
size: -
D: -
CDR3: CSVFRGPVNTGELFF
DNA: TGCAGCGTTTTTAGGGGTCCCGTCAACACCGGGGAGCTGTTTTTT

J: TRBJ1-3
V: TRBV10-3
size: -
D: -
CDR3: CAISESRQSSGNTIYF
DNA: TGTGCCATCAGTGAGTCGAGACAGAGCTCTGGAAACACCATATATTTT

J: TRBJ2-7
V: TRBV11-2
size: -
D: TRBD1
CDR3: CASSPIRGQGPYEQYF
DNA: TGTGCCAGCAGCCCAATACGGGGACAGGGTCCCTACGAGCAGTACTTC

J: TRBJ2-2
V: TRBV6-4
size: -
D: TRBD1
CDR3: CASRGTGTAPGRHLAGELFF
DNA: TGTGCCAGCAGGGGCACCGGGACAGCCCCGGGGCGACACCTGGCCGGGGAGCTGTTTTTT

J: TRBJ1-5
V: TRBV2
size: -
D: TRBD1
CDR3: CASSWLTGGGQPQHF
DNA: TGTGCCAGCAGTTGGTTAACAGGGGGGGGACAGCCCCAGCATTTT

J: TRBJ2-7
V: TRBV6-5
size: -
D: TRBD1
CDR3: CASSIYRGSYEQYF
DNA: TGTGCCAGCAGCATCTACAGGGGATCCTACGAGCAGTACTTC

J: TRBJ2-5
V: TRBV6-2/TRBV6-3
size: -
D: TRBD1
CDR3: CASSYFGTGWAQYF
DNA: TGTGCCAGCAGTTACTTCGGGACAGGGTGGGCCCAGTACTTC

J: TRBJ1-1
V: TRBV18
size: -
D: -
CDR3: CASLEGDTEAFF
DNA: TGTGCCAGCCTAGAGGGGGACACTGAAGCTTTCTTT

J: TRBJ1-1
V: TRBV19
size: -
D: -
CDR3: CASSQKNTEAFF
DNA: TGTGCCAGTAGTCAGAAGAACACTGAAGCTTTCTTT

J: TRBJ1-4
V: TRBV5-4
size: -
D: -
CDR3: CASSLASATNEKLFF
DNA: TGTGCCAGCAGCTTGGCTTCCGCAACTAATGAAAAACTGTTTTTT

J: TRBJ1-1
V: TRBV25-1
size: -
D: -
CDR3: CASSFGTGSRAFF
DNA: TGTGCCAGCAGCTTCGGGACCGGGAGTCGGGCTTTCTTT

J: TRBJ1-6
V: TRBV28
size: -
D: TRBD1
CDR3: CASSDLGQGYNSPLHF
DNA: TGTGCCAGCAGCGACCTCGGACAGGGATATAATTCACCCCTCCACTTT

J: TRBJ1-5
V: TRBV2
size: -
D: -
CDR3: CASSVVGAGQPQHF
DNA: TGTGCCAGCAGTGTGGTGGGGGCCGGCCAGCCCCAGCATTTT